The present entry profiles one T cell receptor (beta chain) with its context. Its target is not known. The sample originates from a study of siplizumab effects on memory and regulatory T cells. Study results and limitations: The study found that mappable alloreactive CD4+ clones averaged roughly 70% Treg-derived with siplizumab and approximately 28% in controls.

Per sample, roughly 10^5 TCR templates underwent assay. Clones were sequenced by immunoSEQ multiplex PCR, and TCRdb holds only the in-frame ones, with some missing. Of 70,000 to 95,000 clones in the sample, under 95% were seen once. Germline V gene lookup returns CDR1 SEHNR and CDR2 FQNEAQ (reference sequence). V lost 1 base, J lost 5 bases, and 8 bases lay in between. The CDR3 runs to 13 residues. This chain joins TRBV7-9 and TRBJ1-2; the D is unclear. Sequenced sample: CD8+ T cells sorted from blood. The TCR sequence derives from a human donor in good health. The CDR3 region is CASSLGTAYGYTF. The DNA for the CDR3 is TGTGCCAGCAGCTTAGGGACGGCGTATGGCTACACCTTC.